This T cell receptor beta chain originates from a study of yellow fever vaccine responses in identical twins. TCRdb used MiXCR to reprocess the RT-PCR reads, holding one entry per CDR3 protein. The sample shows over 15,000 distinct CDR3 sequences, under 70% of them seen only once. The CDR3 consists of 14 residues. Germline CDR1 reads SGHAT; CDR2 reads FQDESV (reference sequence). V was pared by 5 bases and J by 8 bases, with 18 bases between. This clonotype appeared a few times. The antigen remains undetermined. Study-level results: The authors reported partly convergent, partly personalized vaccine responses in identical twins.

Sequenced here: T cells from blood (PBMCs), unsorted or a sorted subset (not recorded which), sampled before or after yellow fever vaccination (not recorded which). The chain combines TRBV11-1 with TRBJ2-5; D gene uncertain. This TCR was sampled from a woman aged 18 to 35 who received the yellow fever vaccine. The CDR3 nucleotides are TGTGCCAGCAGCCCCTCTGGGATCTCCGGTACCCAGTACTTC. Its protein is CASSPSGISGTQYF. The entire variable domain, with the rest obtained from reference TRBV11-1 and TRBJ2-5, is as follows: EAEVAQSPRYKITEKSQAVAFWCDPISGHATLYWYRQILGQGPELLVQFQDESVVDDSQLPKDRFSAERLKGVDSTLKIQPAELGDSAMYLCASSPSGISGTQYFGPGTRLLVL.